This T cell receptor beta chain was identified in a study of radiotherapy plus CTLA-4 blockade in lung cancer. Study-level points and caveats: Best predicting response, reportedly, were early blood T cell clone dynamics, with interferon-beta.

V lost 5 bases, J lost 5 bases, and 12 bases stayed unmatched. Germline-derived CDR1 and CDR2 are MDHEN and SYDVKM. This CDR3 has 15 amino acids. TCRdb keeps only in-frame clones here, not all; method: immunoSEQ multiplex PCR. The table has some 18,000 clones, around 88% seen once; the top ten hold 23%. Comment on this clone: Its antigen is still unknown.

The study gave focal radiation plus ipilimumab CTLA-4 blockade to patients with chemo-refractory metastatic non-small-cell lung cancer. This clonotype was sampled from a human donor with non-small cell lung cancer whose response to radiotherapy plus ipilimumab could not be evaluated. The chain uses TRBV28 and TRBJ2-7; 7 bases are shared with TRBD1. Sequencing used peripheral blood, obtained from a patient treated with radiotherapy plus ipilimumab. The CDR3 sequence is CASSPPDRDSHEQYF. Written as DNA, the CDR3 is TGTGCCAGCAGTCCCCCTGACAGGGACAGCCACGAGCAGTACTTC.